This TCR beta chain was captured in a study of radiotherapy plus CTLA-4 blockade in lung cancer. As concerns this clone: The antigen remains undetermined.

Treatment of patients with chemo-refractory metastatic non-small-cell lung cancer consisted of focal radiation plus CTLA-4 blockade with ipilimumab. The study, taken as a whole, reports: In blood, early T cell clone dynamics reportedly predicted response best, together with interferon-beta. In blood, tumor-derived TCR clones expanded after radiotherapy plus ipilimumab.

The assay was immunoSEQ multiplex PCR, and TCRdb's table has in-frame clones only and misses some. Here the sample spans about 85,000 clones, more than 75% being singletons. Trimming removed 1 base from V and 0 bases from J; junction bases left unmatched: 9. Germline assignment: CDR1 SQVTM and CDR2 ANQGSEA. This CDR3 spans 19 amino acids. Here the sequenced sample was peripheral blood, taken from a patient treated with radiotherapy plus ipilimumab. V is TRBV29-1 and J is TRBJ2-1; 13 bases match TRBD2. The clonotype originates from a human donor with non-small cell lung cancer who had a partial response to radiotherapy plus ipilimumab. CDR3 coding DNA: TGCAGCGTTGAAGGACTAGCGGGAGGTCGGGTTCTCTCCTACAATGAGCAGTTCTTC. Protein product: CSVEGLAGGRVLSYNEQFF.